This T cell receptor beta chain came from a study of T cell responses to AZD1222 COVID-19 vaccine. Assay used: immunoSEQ multiplex PCR; TCRdb lists only in-frame clones, some missing. The sample yields over 100,000 clones, more than 85% seen once. Losses at the gene ends were 1 base for V and 2 bases for J; bases not matched to a gene: 8. This CDR3 has 17 amino acids. Germline CDR1 is SEHNR and CDR2 is FQNEAQ (reference sequence). V and J are TRBV7-9 and TRBJ2-1; TRBD2 matches at 7 bases. The clonotype was recovered from an adult in good health. Sample: peripheral blood, taken on day 0 of AZD1222 vaccination. For the CDR3, the DNA is TGTGCCAGCAGCTTAGAGTGGCTAGCGGATACCTACAATGAGCAGTTCTTC. It translates to CASSLEWLADTYNEQFF.